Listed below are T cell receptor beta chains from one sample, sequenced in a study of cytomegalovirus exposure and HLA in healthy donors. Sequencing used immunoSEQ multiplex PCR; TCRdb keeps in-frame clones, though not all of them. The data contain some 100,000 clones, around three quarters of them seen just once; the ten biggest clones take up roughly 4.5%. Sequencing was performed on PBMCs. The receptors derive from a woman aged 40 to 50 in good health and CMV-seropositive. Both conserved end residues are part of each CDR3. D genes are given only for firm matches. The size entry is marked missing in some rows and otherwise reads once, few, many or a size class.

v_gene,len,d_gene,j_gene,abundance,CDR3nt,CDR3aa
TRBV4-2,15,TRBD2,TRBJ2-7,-,TGTGCCAGCAGCCCCGTCACTAGCGCCGCGCCGCGGCAGTACTTC,CASSPVTSAAPRQYF
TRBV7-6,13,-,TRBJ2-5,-,TGTGCCAGCAGCCCCATTCGGAACCGGGCCCAGTACTTC,CASSPIRNRAQYF
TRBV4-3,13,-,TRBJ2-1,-,TGCGCCAGCAGCCAAGAGGGCTGGAATGAGCAGTTCTTC,CASSQEGWNEQFF
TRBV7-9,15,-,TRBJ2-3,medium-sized,TGTGCCAGCAGCTCGATAGCGTTAAGCACAGATACGCAGTATTTT,CASSSIALSTDTQYF
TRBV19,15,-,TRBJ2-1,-,TGTGCCAGTAGTATAGATCCCTACTTCAATAATGAGCAGTTCTTC,CASSIDPYFNNEQFF
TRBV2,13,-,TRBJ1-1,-,TGTGCCAGCAGCGCCGAGGTAACGGCTGAAGCTTTCTTT,CASSAEVTAEAFF
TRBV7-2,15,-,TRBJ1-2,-,TGTGCCAGCAGCCTAACCCGTTCAGGGAACTATGGCTACCCCTTC,CASSLTRSGNYGYPF
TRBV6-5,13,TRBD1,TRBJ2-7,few,TGTGCCAGCAGTTACTTTGACAGGGACGAGCAGTACTTC,CASSYFDRDEQYF
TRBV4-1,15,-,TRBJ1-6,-,TGCGCCAGCAGCCCAAAACAGGGTAGGGGTTCACCCCTCCACTTT,CASSPKQGRGSPLHF
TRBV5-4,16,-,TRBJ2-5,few,TGTGCCAGCAGCTGGGGGGGCAGGGGCCCACAAGAGACCCAGTACTTC,CASSWGGRGPQETQYF
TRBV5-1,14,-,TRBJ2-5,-,TGCGCCAGCAGCTTGTACTCAGGTCCGGAGACCCAGTACTTC,CASSLYSGPETQYF
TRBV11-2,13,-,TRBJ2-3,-,TGTGCCAGCAGCTTAGTCCAGCGGGATACGCAGTATTTT,CASSLVQRDTQYF
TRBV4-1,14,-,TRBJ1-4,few,TGCGCCAGCAGCCAAGCAGGGTCTAATGAAAAACTGTTTTTT,CASSQAGSNEKLFF
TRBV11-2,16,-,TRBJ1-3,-,TGTGCCAGCAGCCCAATAAGGGGTAGCTCTGGAAACACCATATATTTT,CASSPIRGSSGNTIYF
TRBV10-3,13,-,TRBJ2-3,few,TGTGCCATCACCTCAGGCCAAGGGGTTGGGCAGTATTTT,CAITSGQGVGQYF
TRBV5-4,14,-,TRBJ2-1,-,TGTGCCAGCAGCTTGGGAGGGAAGAGCAATGAGCAGTTCTTC,CASSLGGKSNEQFF
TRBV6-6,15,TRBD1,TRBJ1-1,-,TGTGCCAGCAGTTACTCGACAGGGGGCCACACTGAAGCTTTCTTT,CASSYSTGGHTEAFF
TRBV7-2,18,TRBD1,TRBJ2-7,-,TGTGCCAGCAGCATATCCCCAGGGGGTGGACCCAACACCTACGAGCAGTACTTC,CASSISPGGGPNTYEQYF
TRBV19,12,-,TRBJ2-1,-,TGTGCCAGTAGTATAGGAGCCAATGAGCAGTTCTTC,CASSIGANEQFF
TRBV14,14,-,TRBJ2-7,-,TGTGCCAGCAGCCGTTCGCCGGCGGGCTACGAGCAGTACTTC,CASSRSPAGYEQYF
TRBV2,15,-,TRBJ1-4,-,TGTGCCAGCAGTGAATCGGGGGGCGCATATGAAAAACTGTTTTTT,CASSESGGAYEKLFF
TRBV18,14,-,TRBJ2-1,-,TGTGCCAGCTCACCTCGCCCCGGAGACTATGAGCAGTTCTTC,CASSPRPGDYEQFF
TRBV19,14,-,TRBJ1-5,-,TGTGCCAGTAGTATCGGGGTAGCGGGTCAGCCCCAGCATTTT,CASSIGVAGQPQHF
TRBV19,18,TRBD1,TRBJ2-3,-,TGTGCCAGTAGTCCTCTCTCAGGGGGCTCTTGGGCCACAGATACGCAGTATTTT,CASSPLSGGSWATDTQYF
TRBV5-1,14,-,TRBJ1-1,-,TGCGCCAGCAGCTCCCTGACAGAGAACACTGAAGCTTTCTTT,CASSSLTENTEAFF
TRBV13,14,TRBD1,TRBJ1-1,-,TGTGCCAGCAGCTTGCGGCAGGGGGACACTGAAGCTTTCTTT,CASSLRQGDTEAFF
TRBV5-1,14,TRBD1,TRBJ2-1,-,TGCGCCAGCAGCTTAGACAGGGGAGGAAATGAGCAGTTCTTC,CASSLDRGGNEQFF
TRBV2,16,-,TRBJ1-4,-,TGTGCCAGCAGTGAAGTCATCAGGGAAGTAGATGAAAAACTGTTTTTT,CASSEVIREVDEKLFF
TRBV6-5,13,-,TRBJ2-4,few,TGTGCCAGCAGTTACTCGAGTAAAAACATTCAGTACTTC,CASSYSSKNIQYF
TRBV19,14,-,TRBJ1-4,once,TGTGCCAGTGCTAATAATGGAGCTAATGAAAAACTGTTTTTT,CASANNGANEKLFF
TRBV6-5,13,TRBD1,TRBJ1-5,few,TGTGCCAGCAGTGGGACAGGCAATCAGCCCCAGCATTTT,CASSGTGNQPQHF
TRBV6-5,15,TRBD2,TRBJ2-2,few,TGTGCCAGCAGGTTACCGGGGGGGAACACCGGGGAGCTGTTTTTT,CASRLPGGNTGELFF
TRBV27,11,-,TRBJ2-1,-,TGTGCCAGCATGACTAACAATGAGCAGTTCTTC,CASMTNNEQFF
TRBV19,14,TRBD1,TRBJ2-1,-,TGTGCCAGTAGTCAGACAGGGCCCCTCGATGAGCAGTTCTTC,CASSQTGPLDEQFF
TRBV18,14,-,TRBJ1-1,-,TGTGCCAGCTCACCATCGCAGGGGAACACTGAAGCTTTCTTT,CASSPSQGNTEAFF
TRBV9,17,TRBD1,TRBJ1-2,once,TGTGCCAGCAGCGGACGGACCAGGACAGGGGAAGCCTATGGCTACACCTTC,CASSGRTRTGEAYGYTF
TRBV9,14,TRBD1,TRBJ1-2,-,TGTGCCAGCAACCCTTCAGGGGGCGACTATGGCTACACCTTC,CASNPSGGDYGYTF
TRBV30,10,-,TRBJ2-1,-,TGTGCCTGGGGAACGGGTGAGCAGTTCTTC,CAWGTGEQFF
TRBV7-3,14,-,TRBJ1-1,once,TGTGCCAGCAGTGAAACCGGGACAAACACTGAAGCTTTCTTT,CASSETGTNTEAFF
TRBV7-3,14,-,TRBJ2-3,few,TGTGCCAGCAGCTTTGGCGGTAACACAGATACGCAGTATTTT,CASSFGGNTDTQYF